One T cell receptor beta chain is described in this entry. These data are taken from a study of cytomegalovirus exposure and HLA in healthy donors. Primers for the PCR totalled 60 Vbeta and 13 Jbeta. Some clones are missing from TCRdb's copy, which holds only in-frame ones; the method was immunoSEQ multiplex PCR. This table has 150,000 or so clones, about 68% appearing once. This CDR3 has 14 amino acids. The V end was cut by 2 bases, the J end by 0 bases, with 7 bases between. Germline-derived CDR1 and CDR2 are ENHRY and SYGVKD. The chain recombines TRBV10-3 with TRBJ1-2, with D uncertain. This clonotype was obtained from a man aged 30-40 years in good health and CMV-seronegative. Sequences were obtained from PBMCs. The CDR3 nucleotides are TGTGCCATCAGTGAGGTCAGATCTAACTATGGCTACACCTTC. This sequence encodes CAISEVRSNYGYTF.